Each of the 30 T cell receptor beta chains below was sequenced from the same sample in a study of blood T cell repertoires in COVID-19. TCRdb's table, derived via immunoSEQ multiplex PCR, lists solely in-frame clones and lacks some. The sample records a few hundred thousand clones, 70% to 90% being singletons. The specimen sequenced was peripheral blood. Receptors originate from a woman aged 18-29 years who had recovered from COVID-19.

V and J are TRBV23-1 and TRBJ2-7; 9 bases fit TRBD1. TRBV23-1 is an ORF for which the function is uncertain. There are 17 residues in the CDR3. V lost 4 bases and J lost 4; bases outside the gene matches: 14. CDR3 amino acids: CASSPSTGTGPRYEQYF. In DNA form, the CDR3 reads TGCGCCAGCAGTCCCTCAACCGGGACAGGGCCCCGGTACGAGCAGTACTTC.

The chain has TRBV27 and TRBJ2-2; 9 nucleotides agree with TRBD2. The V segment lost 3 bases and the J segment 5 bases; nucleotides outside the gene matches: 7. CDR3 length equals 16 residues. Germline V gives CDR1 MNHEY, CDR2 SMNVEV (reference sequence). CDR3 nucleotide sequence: TGTGCCAGCAGTTTTCTCGCGGGAGGGTGGACCGGGGAGCTGTTTTTT. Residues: CASSFLAGGWTGELFF.

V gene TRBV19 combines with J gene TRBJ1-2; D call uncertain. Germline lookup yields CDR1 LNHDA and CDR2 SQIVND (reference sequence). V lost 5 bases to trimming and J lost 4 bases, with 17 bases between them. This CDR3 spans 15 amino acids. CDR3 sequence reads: CASSPTLQNSYGYTF. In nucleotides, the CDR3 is TGTGCCAGTAGTCCAACCCTACAGAACTCCTATGGCTACACCTTC.

The CDR3 sequence: CASSSRVPYGYTF. The CDR3 DNA reads TGTGCCAGCAGTTCCCGGGTTCCTTATGGCTACACCTTC. The V and J genes are TRBV6-2 or TRBV6-3 and TRBJ1-2; D is uncertain. The CDR3 loop spans 13 amino acids. The ends were cut back, 4 bases at V and 5 bases at J, with 11 bases in the middle. Germline CDR1 MNHEY, CDR2 SVGEGT.

The CDR3 loop reads CASSYASDTDTQYF. The CDR3 nucleotides read TGTGCCAGCAGTTACGCGTCTGACACAGATACGCAGTATTTT. The J gene is TRBJ2-3, the V gene TRBV6-2 or TRBV6-3; D is ambiguous. Germline loops: CDR1 MNHEY, CDR2 SVGEGT. V was shortened by 2 bases and J by 2 bases, with 8 bases between the two germline ends. This CDR3 is 14 amino acids long.

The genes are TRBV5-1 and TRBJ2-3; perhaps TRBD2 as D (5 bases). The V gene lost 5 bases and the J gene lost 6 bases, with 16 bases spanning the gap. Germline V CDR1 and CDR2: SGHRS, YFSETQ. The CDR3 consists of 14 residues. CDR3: CASSLTKSQDTQYF. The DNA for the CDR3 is TGCGCCAGCAGTCTGACTAAAAGTCAGGATACGCAGTATTTT.

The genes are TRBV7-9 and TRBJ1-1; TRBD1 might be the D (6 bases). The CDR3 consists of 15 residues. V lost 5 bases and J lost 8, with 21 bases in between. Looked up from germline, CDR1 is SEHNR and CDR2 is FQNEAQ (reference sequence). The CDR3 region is CASSPTRGAHPEAFF. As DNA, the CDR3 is TGTGCCAGCAGCCCCACTCGGGGGGCGCACCCCGAAGCTTTCTTT.

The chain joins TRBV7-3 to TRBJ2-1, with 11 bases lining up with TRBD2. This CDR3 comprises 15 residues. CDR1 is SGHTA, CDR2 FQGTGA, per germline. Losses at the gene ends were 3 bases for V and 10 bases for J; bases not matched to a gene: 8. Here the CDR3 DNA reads TGTGCCAGCAGCTTTACTAGCGGGGGTACTGGGGAGCAGTTCTTC. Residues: CASSFTSGGTGEQFF.

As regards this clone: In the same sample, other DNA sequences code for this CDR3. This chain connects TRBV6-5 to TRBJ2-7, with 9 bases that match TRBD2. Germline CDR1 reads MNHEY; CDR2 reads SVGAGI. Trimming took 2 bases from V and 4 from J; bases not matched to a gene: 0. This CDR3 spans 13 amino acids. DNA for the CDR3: TGTGCCAGCAGTTACCTAGCGGGGTACGAGCAGTACTTC. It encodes CASSYLAGYEQYF.

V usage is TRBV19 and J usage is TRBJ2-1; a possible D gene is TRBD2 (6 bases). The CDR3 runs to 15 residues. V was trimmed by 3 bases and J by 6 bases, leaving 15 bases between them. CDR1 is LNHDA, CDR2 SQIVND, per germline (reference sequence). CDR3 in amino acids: CASSIGGVRVNEQFF. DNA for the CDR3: TGTGCCAGTAGTATCGGAGGGGTAAGGGTCAATGAGCAGTTCTTC.

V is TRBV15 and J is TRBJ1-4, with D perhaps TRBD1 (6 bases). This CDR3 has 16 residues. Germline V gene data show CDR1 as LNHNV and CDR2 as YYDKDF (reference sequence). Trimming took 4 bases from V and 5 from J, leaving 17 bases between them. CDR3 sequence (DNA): TGTGCCACCAGCACCTCGGTTGACAGGAGGAATGAAAAACTGTTTTTT. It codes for CATSTSVDRRNEKLFF.

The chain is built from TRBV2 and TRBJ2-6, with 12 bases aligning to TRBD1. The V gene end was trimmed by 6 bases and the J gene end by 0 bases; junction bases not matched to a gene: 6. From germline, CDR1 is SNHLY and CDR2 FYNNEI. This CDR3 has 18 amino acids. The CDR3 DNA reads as TGTGCCAGCAGCCTCCTGGGACAGGGGGCCTCTGGGGCCAACGTCCTGACTTTC. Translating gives CASSLLGQGASGANVLTF.

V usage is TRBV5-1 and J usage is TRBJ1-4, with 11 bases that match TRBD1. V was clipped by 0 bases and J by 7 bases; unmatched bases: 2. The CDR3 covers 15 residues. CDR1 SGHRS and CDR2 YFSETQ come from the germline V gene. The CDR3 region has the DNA TGCGCCAGCAGCTTGGAAGGGACAGGGGGTGAAAAACTGTTTTTT. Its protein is CASSLEGTGGEKLFF.

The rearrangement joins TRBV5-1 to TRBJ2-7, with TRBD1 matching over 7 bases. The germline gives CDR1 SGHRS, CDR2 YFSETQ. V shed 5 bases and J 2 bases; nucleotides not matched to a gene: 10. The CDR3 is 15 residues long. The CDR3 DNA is TGCGCCAGCAGAACGGCAGGGACAGCAGCCTACGAGCAGTACTTC. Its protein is CASRTAGTAAYEQYF.

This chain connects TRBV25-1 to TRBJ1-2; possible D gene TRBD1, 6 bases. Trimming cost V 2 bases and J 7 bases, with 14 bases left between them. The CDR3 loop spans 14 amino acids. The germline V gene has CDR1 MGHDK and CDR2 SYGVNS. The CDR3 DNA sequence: TGTGCCAGCAGTGAAGGGGGCCAATTGGGTGGCTACACCTTC. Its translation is CASSEGGQLGGYTF.

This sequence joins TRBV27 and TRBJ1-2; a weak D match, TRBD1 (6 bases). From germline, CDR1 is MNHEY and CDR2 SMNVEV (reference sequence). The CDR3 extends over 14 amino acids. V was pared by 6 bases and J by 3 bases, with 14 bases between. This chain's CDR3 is CASRQAGQYYGYTF. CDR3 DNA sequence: TGTGCCAGCAGGCAAGCCGGACAGTACTATGGCTACACCTTC.

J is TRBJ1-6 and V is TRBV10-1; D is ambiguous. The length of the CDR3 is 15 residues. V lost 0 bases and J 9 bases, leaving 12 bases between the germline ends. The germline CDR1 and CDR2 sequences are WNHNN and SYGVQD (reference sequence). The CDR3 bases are TGCGCCAGCAGTGAGTCCAGATTGCCGGGTTCACCCCTCCACTTT. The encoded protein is CASSESRLPGSPLHF.

As DNA, the CDR3 is TGTGCCAGCAGCCCGGGAAGAGTCGAGGGCTACACCTTC. Translated: CASSPGRVEGYTF. The chain joins TRBV2 to TRBJ1-2; D remains unclear. Trimming shortened V by 6 bases and J by 8 bases, and 16 bases separated the two germline ends. CDR3 length: 13 amino acids. Germline assignment: CDR1 SNHLY and CDR2 FYNNEI. The full variable domain, completed using reference TRBV2 and TRBJ1-2, is EPEVTQTPSHQVTQMGQEVILRCVPISNHLYFYWYRQILGQKVEFLVSFYNNEISEKSEIFDDQFSVERPDGSNFTLKIRSTKLEDSAMYFCASSPGRVEGYTFGSGTRLTVV.

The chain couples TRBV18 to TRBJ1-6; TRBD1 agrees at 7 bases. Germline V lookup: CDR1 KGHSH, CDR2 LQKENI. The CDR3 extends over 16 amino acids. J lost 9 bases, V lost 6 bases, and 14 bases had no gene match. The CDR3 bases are TGTGCCAGCTCTCCGGACAGGCCCCAGCTAGGTTCACCCCTCCACTTT. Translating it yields CASSPDRPQLGSPLHF.

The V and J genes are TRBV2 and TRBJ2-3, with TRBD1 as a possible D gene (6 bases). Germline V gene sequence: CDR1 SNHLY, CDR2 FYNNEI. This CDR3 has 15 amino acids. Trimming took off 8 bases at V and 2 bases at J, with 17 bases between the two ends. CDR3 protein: CASGSTRGTTDTQYF. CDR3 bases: TGTGCCAGCGGTTCTACGAGGGGGACCACAGATACGCAGTATTTT.

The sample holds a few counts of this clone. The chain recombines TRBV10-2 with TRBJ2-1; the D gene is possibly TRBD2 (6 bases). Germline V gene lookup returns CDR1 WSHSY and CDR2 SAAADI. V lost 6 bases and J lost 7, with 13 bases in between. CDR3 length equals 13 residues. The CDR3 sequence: CASREGVFNEQFF. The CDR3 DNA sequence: TGCGCCAGCAGGGAGGGAGTTTTTAATGAGCAGTTCTTC.

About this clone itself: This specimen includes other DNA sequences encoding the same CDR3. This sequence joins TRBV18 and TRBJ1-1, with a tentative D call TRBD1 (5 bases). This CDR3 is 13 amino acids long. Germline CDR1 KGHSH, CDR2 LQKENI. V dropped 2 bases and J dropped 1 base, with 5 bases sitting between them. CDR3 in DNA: TGTGCCAGCTCACCAGGACAGAACACTGAAGCTTTCTTT. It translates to CASSPGQNTEAFF. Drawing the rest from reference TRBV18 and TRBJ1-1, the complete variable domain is NAGVMQNPRHLVRRRGQEARLRCSPMKGHSHVYWYRQLPEEGLKFMVYLQKENIIDESGMPKERFSAEFPKEGPSILRIQQVVRGDSAAYFCASSPGQNTEAFFGQGTRLTVV.

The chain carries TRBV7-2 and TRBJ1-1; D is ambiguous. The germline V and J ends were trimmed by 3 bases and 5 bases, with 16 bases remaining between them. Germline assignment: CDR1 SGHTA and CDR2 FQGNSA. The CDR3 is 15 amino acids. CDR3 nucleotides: TGTGCCAGCAGCTTCTGGGAGGGCGGAGGAACTGAAGCTTTCTTT. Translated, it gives CASSFWEGGGTEAFF.

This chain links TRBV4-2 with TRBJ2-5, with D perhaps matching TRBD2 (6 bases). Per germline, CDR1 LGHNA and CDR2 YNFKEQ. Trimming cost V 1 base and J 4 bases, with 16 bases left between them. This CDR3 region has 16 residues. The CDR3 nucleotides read TGTGCCAGCAGCCAAGTAGCTAGCGCGTCAGCAGAGACCCAGTACTTC. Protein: CASSQVASASAETQYF.

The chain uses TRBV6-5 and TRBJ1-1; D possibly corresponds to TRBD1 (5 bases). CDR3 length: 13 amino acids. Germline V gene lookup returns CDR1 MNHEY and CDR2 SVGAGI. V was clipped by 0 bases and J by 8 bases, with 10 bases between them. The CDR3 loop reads CASSYSLRGEAFF. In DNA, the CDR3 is TGTGCCAGCAGTTACTCGTTAAGGGGCGAAGCTTTCTTT.

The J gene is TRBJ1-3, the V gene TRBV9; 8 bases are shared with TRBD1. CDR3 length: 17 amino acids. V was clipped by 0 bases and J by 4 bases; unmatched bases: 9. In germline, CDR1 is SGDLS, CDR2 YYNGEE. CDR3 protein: CASSVEPPDRVGNTIYF. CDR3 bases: TGTGCCAGCAGCGTAGAACCCCCGGACAGGGTCGGAAACACCATATATTTT.

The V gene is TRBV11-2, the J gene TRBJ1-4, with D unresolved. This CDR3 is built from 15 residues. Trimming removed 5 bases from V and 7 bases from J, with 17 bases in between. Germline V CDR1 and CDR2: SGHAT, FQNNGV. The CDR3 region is CASSTSPLRGEKLFF. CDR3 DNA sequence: TGTGCCAGCAGCACATCGCCCCTCCGGGGTGAAAAACTGTTTTTT.

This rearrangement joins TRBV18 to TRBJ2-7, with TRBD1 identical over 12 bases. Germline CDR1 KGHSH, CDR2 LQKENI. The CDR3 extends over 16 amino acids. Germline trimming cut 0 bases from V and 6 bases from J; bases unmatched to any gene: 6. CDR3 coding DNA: TGTGCCAGCTCACCACCGAAGGGACAGGGGGCGGGCGAGCAGTACTTC. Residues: CASSPPKGQGAGEQYF. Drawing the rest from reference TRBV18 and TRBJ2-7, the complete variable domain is NAGVMQNPRHLVRRRGQEARLRCSPMKGHSHVYWYRQLPEEGLKFMVYLQKENIIDESGMPKERFSAEFPKEGPSILRIQQVVRGDSAAYFCASSPPKGQGAGEQYFGPGTRLTVT.

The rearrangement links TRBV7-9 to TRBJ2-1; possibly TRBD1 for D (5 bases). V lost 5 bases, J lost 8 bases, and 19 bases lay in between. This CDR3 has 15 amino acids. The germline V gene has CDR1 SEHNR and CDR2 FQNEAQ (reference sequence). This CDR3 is CASSPTGGVGHEQFF. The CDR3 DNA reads TGTGCCAGCAGCCCTACAGGCGGAGTTGGGCATGAGCAGTTCTTC.

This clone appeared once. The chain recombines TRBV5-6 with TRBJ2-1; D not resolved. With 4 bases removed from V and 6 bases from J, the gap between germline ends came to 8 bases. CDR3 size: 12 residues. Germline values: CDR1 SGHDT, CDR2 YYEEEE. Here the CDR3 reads CASSPAANEQFF. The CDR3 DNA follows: TGTGCCAGCAGCCCCGCGGCCAATGAGCAGTTCTTC.